Presented here are 29 T cell receptor beta chains from one specimen sequenced in a study of cytomegalovirus exposure and HLA in healthy donors. The PCR ran on 60 Vbeta and 13 Jbeta primers. The table came from immunoSEQ multiplex PCR; TCRdb's copy has only in-frame clones and leaves some out. The table shows around 200,000 clones, with about three quarters occurring only once. Sequencing input: PBMCs. The receptors originated from a woman aged 55-75 years in good health and CMV-seropositive.

The CDR3 protein is CASRELSSYNEQFF. CDR3 sequence (DNA): TGTGCCAGCAGAGAGCTTAGCTCCTACAATGAGCAGTTCTTC. The V gene is TRBV9, the J gene TRBJ2-1; D unresolved. The V and J ends lost 5 bases and 0 bases respectively, with 9 bases between them. The germline gives CDR1 SGDLS, CDR2 YYNGEE. The CDR3 covers 14 residues.

The rearrangement uses TRBV2 and TRBJ2-5; TRBD2 aligns across 8 bases. The J call is uncertain, as TRBJ2-7 better fits the DNA end. CDR3 length: 14 amino acids. The germline gives CDR1 SNHLY, CDR2 FYNNEI. The CDR3 loop is CASSTGLDVYEQYF. The CDR3 DNA follows: TGTGCCAGCAGCACGGGACTAGATGTTTACGAGCAGTACTTC.

The chain recombines TRBV7-3 with TRBJ1-1; weak D call: TRBD1 (5 bases). The CDR3 contains 13 residues. The V end lost 5 bases, the J end lost 5 bases, and 12 bases lay between the germline ends. Germline CDR1 reads SGHTA; CDR2 reads FQGTGA. The CDR3 sequence: CASSQGTDTEAFF. The CDR3 nucleotides read TGTGCCAGCAGCCAGGGAACGGATACTGAAGCTTTCTTT.

The V call is TRBV30, the J call TRBJ2-2, with 8 bases that match TRBD2. From germline, CDR1 is GTSNPN and CDR2 SVGIG (reference sequence). V shed 2 bases, J shed 7 bases, and the junction held 6 bases outside the gene matches. This CDR3 region has 14 residues. CDR3 residues: CAWSIGLAFGELFF. The CDR3 DNA follows: TGTGCCTGGAGTATCGGACTAGCCTTCGGGGAGCTGTTTTTT.

The J gene is TRBJ1-2, the V gene TRBV12-5; weak D call: TRBD1 (5 bases). CDR3 length: 11 amino acids. The germline V gene has CDR1 LGHNT and CDR2 FRNRAP. V lost 8 bases to trimming and J lost 8 bases, with 12 bases between them. This chain's CDR3 is CASPQGEGYTF. CDR3 nucleotides: TGTGCTAGTCCCCAAGGGGAAGGCTACACCTTC.

The chain carries TRBV27 and TRBJ2-1; 14 positions agree with TRBD2. The CDR3 spans 15 residues. Germline trimming cut 5 bases from V and 9 bases from J; bases unmatched to any gene: 6. Germline CDR1 and CDR2: MNHEY and SMNVEV (reference sequence). CDR3 sequence reads: CASSPTSGGAGEQFF. The CDR3 DNA is TGTGCCAGCAGTCCGACTAGCGGGGGGGCCGGTGAGCAGTTCTTC.

This chain connects TRBV18 to TRBJ2-5; D uncertain. V gave up 5 bases and J gave up 0 bases, with 7 bases separating them. The CDR3 runs to 13 residues. The germline V gene encodes CDR1 KGHSH and CDR2 LQKENI. CDR3 coding DNA: TGTGCCAGCTCAATGGGCCACCAAGAGACCCAGTACTTC. Encoded protein: CASSMGHQETQYF.

V gene TRBV9 combines with J gene TRBJ2-1; D is uncertain. This CDR3 spans 13 amino acids. From germline, CDR1 is SGDLS and CDR2 YYNGEE. V shed 4 bases and J shed 7 bases, with 12 bases lying between them. The DNA of the CDR3 is TGTGCCAGCAGCACTGCCCCTCCAAATGAGCAGTTCTTC. Translated: CASSTAPPNEQFF.

V and J are TRBV6-1 and TRBJ2-2; D is perhaps TRBD2 (6 bases). This CDR3 region has 15 residues. Per germline, CDR1 MNHNS and CDR2 SASEGT. Trimming removed 8 bases from V and 3 bases from J, with 16 bases in between. The CDR3 sequence: CASPPEGRDTGELFF. In DNA form, the CDR3 reads TGTGCCAGCCCTCCGGAGGGTCGGGACACCGGGGAGCTGTTTTTT.

J is TRBJ1-2 and V is TRBV5-1; D is undetermined. The germline V gene has CDR1 SGHRS and CDR2 YFSETQ. This CDR3 has 14 residues. The V gene lost 3 bases and the J gene lost 8 bases, with 17 bases spanning the gap. The CDR3 reads CASSWISRNVGYTF. The CDR3 DNA sequence: TGCGCCAGCAGCTGGATCAGCAGGAACGTCGGCTACACCTTC.

This rearrangement joins TRBV7-2 to TRBJ2-5, with a possible D match to TRBD1 (7 bases). Per the germline V gene, CDR1 is SGHTA and CDR2 is FQGNSA. This CDR3 has 15 amino acids. V was shortened by 5 bases and J by 5 bases, with 18 bases between the two germline ends. Here the CDR3 reads CASSQMQGGRETQYF. The CDR3 DNA sequence: TGTGCCAGCAGCCAAATGCAGGGGGGCCGGGAGACCCAGTACTTC.

The chain recombines TRBV18 with TRBJ2-7, with 7 nucleotides matching TRBD1. The ends lost 4 bases at V and 5 bases at J; junction bases unmatched: 2. Germline loops: CDR1 KGHSH, CDR2 LQKENI. This CDR3 comprises 12 residues. This CDR3 reads CASSRDRDEQYF. The CDR3 coding sequence is TGTGCCAGCTCACGGGACAGAGACGAGCAGTACTTC.

This clone has just a few counts. This chain links TRBV5-1 with TRBJ1-2; 8 bases are shared with TRBD1. The CDR3 consists of 16 residues. Trimming cost V 3 bases and J 8 bases; bases outside gene matches: 15. Looked up from germline, CDR1 is SGHRS and CDR2 is YFSETQ. This CDR3 is CASSSTFQRTGQGYTF. Here the CDR3 DNA reads TGCGCCAGCAGCTCCACCTTCCAACGGACAGGGCAAGGCTACACCTTC.

This chain joins TRBV7-9 and TRBJ1-2, with D unresolved. The length of the CDR3 is 15 residues. V lost 0 bases, J lost 0 bases, and 8 bases lay in between. Per germline, CDR1 SEHNR and CDR2 FQNEAQ (reference sequence). CDR3 residues: CASSLATSPNYGYTF. CDR3 in DNA: TGTGCCAGCAGCTTAGCCACTTCACCTAACTATGGCTACACCTTC.

About this clone itself: Other DNA sequences within the sample encode an identical CDR3. This sequence joins TRBV6-6 and TRBJ2-3, with no clear D. Germline CDR1 MNHNY, CDR2 SVGAGI (reference sequence). This CDR3 has 12 residues. V lost 6 bases, J lost 2 bases, and 6 bases lay in between. The CDR3 sequence: CASSPSTDTQYF. The CDR3 region has the DNA TGTGCCAGCAGCCCATCCACAGATACGCAGTATTTT.

This CDR3 reads CASRGVRNTGELFF. CDR3 bases: TGTGCCAGCAGAGGAGTCCGTAACACCGGGGAGCTGTTTTTT. The chain uses TRBV6-1 and TRBJ2-2, with D unclear. This CDR3 spans 14 amino acids. V gave up 6 bases and J gave up 2 bases, with 10 bases separating them. Looked up from germline, CDR1 is MNHNS and CDR2 is SASEGT.

This chain joins TRBV6-1 and TRBJ2-7, with D possibly TRBD2 on 5 matching bases. The V gene lost 6 bases and the J gene lost 3 bases, with 18 bases spanning the gap. CDR1 is MNHNS and CDR2 is SASEGT in the germline V gene. This CDR3 is built from 15 residues. CDR3: CASRPAGINNYEQYF. Written as DNA, the CDR3 is TGTGCCAGCAGGCCCGCGGGTATTAACAACTACGAGCAGTACTTC.

The V call is TRBV6-5, the J call TRBJ2-2, with a possible D match to TRBD2 (5 bases). Per germline, CDR1 MNHEY and CDR2 SVGAGI. With 4 bases removed from V and 4 bases from J, the gap between germline ends came to 7 bases. This CDR3 has 13 residues. CDR3 region: CASSLGSTGELFF. CDR3 bases: TGTGCCAGCAGTTTAGGGAGCACCGGGGAGCTGTTTTTT.

The rearrangement links TRBV5-4 to TRBJ2-3, with 8 nucleotides matching TRBD2. The CDR3 consists of 15 residues. The trim removed 0 bases at V and 6 bases at J, leaving 6 bases unmatched. Germline CDR1 reads SGHNT; CDR2 reads YYREEE (reference sequence). The CDR3 region is CASSLVSGGGDTQYF. For the CDR3, the DNA is TGTGCCAGCAGCTTGGTTAGTGGCGGGGGGGATACGCAGTATTTT.

The chain joins TRBV19 to TRBJ1-4; 9 nucleotides match TRBD1. The CDR3 loop spans 15 amino acids. From germline, CDR1 is LNHDA and CDR2 SQIVND (reference sequence). V dropped 7 bases and J dropped 6; count of bases not matched to a gene: 9. CDR3: CASTPGGDRDEKLFF. For the CDR3, the DNA is TGTGCCAGTACTCCCGGCGGGGACAGGGATGAAAAACTGTTTTTT.

The chain joins TRBV10-3 to TRBJ1-1; tentative D call: TRBD1 (6 bases). CDR1 and CDR2 (germline): ENHRY, SYGVKD. This CDR3 spans 13 amino acids. The V and J ends lost 6 bases and 0 bases respectively, with 8 bases between them. The chain's CDR3 is CAIRGALNTEAFF. Here the CDR3 DNA reads TGTGCCATCAGGGGGGCTTTGAACACTGAAGCTTTCTTT.

The genes are TRBV5-5 and TRBJ1-6, with 7 positions matching TRBD1. J lost 8 bases, V lost 4 bases, and 9 bases had no gene match. CDR3 length: 15 residues. The germline gives CDR1 SGHKS, CDR2 YYEKEE (reference sequence). Here the CDR3 reads CASSPLGTDHSPLHF. CDR3 DNA sequence: TGTGCCAGCAGCCCGCTCGGGACAGATCATTCACCCCTCCACTTT.

V usage is TRBV5-1 and J usage is TRBJ2-7; the match to TRBD2 covers 10 bases. Looked up from germline, CDR1 is SGHRS and CDR2 is YFSETQ. The CDR3 has 17 residues. J was trimmed by 3 bases and V by 2 bases; bases with no gene match: 11. CDR3 nucleotides: TGCGCCAGCAGCTTAGAAGCGGGAGGGCCCGGCGTCTACGAGCAGTACTTC. Translated: CASSLEAGGPGVYEQYF.

The genes are TRBV6-5 and TRBJ2-7; TRBD1 matches 7 bases. This CDR3 comprises 13 residues. The trim removed 6 bases at V and 0 bases at J, leaving 2 bases unmatched. Germline CDR1 and CDR2: MNHEY and SVGAGI. As DNA, the CDR3 is TGTGCCAGCAGGGGGACAGTCTCCTACGAGCAGTACTTC. This translates into CASRGTVSYEQYF.

V gene TRBV19 combines with J gene TRBJ1-5; no definite D call. Trimming took off 3 bases at V and 6 bases at J, with 6 bases between the two ends. This CDR3 is built from 12 residues. Germline V CDR1 and CDR2: LNHDA, SQIVND (reference sequence). The CDR3 loop is CASSISGQPQHF. CDR3 bases: TGTGCCAGTAGTATTTCGGGTCAGCCCCAGCATTTT.

This chain uses TRBV5-6 with TRBJ2-5; 7 bases match TRBD1. Germline lookup yields CDR1 SGHDT and CDR2 YYEEEE. V shed 7 bases and J 5 bases; nucleotides not matched to a gene: 5. The CDR3 spans 12 residues. The CDR3 sequence is CASRTGRETQYF. In nucleotides, the CDR3 is TGTGCCAGCCGGACAGGCAGGGAGACCCAGTACTTC.

The genes are TRBV21-1 and TRBJ1-5; TRBD1 is the table's D call and was not checked against the DNA. TRBV21-1 is a documented pseudogene. The CDR3 is 19 amino acids. The CDR3 here is CASSKDGQGAKCGNQPQHF. In nucleotides, the CDR3 is TGTGCCAGCAGCAAAGATGGACAGGGGGCGAAGTGTGGAAATCAGCCCCAGCATTTT.

The V call is TRBV30, the J call TRBJ1-1, with a weak D call TRBD1 (5 bases). The germline V gene encodes CDR1 GTSNPN and CDR2 SVGIG (reference sequence). CDR3 length: 14 amino acids. V was trimmed by 3 bases and J by 5 bases, leaving 16 bases between them. The CDR3 region is CAWSTAQGGTEAFF. CDR3 DNA: TGTGCCTGGAGCACGGCTCAGGGAGGGACTGAAGCTTTCTTT.

This chain links TRBV10-3 with TRBJ2-7; tentatively, D is TRBD1 (5 bases). Germline CDR1 ENHRY, CDR2 SYGVKD. This CDR3 has 14 amino acids. The V and J ends lost 6 bases and 3 bases respectively, with 15 bases between them. The CDR3 coding sequence is TGTGCCATCAGCGCCTCCGACAGAGGCTACGAGCAGTACTTC. The encoded protein is CAISASDRGYEQYF.